Listed here is a single T cell receptor beta chain. Antigen specificity is unknown. The entry originates in a study of cytomegalovirus exposure and HLA in healthy donors. PCR was performed using 60 Vbeta and 13 Jbeta primers. Clones were sequenced by immunoSEQ multiplex PCR, and TCRdb holds only the in-frame ones, with some missing. The profile shows 150,000 to 200,000 clones, around 81% of them singletons. Study-wide results and caveats: TCR beta chains numbering approximately 150 were designated cytomegalovirus-associated. Presence/absence comparisons presumed near-even sequencing depth among donors. The dataset shows that most TCR sequences were rare, while some public TCRs occurred in many donors.

This CDR3 comprises 12 residues. J gave up 5 bases and V 5 bases, and 4 bases lay outside the gene matches. The germline V gene has CDR1 SGDLS and CDR2 YYNGEE. This TCR came from a man between 18 and 29 years old in good health and CMV-seronegative. The chain is built from TRBV9 and TRBJ2-7; 7 bases are shared with TRBD2. Sample: PBMCs. The chain's CDR3 is CASSPGGDEQYF. Written as DNA, the CDR3 is TGTGCCAGCAGTCCGGGGGGTGACGAGCAGTACTTC.